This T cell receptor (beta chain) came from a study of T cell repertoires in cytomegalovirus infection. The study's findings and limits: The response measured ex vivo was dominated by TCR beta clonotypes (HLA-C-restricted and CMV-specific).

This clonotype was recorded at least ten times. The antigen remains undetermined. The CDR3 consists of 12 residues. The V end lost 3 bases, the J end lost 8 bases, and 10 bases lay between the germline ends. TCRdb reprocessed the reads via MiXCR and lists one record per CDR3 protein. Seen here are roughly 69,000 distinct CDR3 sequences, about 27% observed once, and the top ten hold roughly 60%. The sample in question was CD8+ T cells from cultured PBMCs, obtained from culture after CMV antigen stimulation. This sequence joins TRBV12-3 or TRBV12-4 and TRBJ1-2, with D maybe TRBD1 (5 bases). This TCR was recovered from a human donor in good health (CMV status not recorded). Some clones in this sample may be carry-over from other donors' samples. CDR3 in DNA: TGTGCCAGCAGTTTGTCAGGGTTCGGCTACACCTTC. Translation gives CASSLSGFGYTF.